The entry that follows covers one T cell receptor beta chain sequence. Its antigen is unknown. No base quality values were provided; no much bigger clone lies one nucleotide off. The 39 donors, aged about 6 to 95 years, were systemically healthy Caucasian individuals from Russia. Each donor gave 9.5 to 10 milliliters of peripheral blood, drawn into EDTA-treated Vacutainer tubes. PBMCs were isolated by Ficoll-Paque density-gradient centrifugation, with at least 7 million obtained per sample. Total RNA, at least 5 micrograms per sample, was extracted from PBMCs with Trizol reagent. Naive CD45RAhigh/CD27high T cell percentages were measured by flow cytometry on a PBMC aliquot from every donor. Spanning cysteine to phenylalanine, the CDR3 consists of 14 amino acids. The entry retains the CDR3 DNA only, 42 bases that are in frame from base 1. CDR1 and CDR2, per the germline V gene, are SGDLS and YYNGEE. At the junction V is shortened by 2 bases and J by 11 bases, with 19 bases in between.

This entry comes from a study of blood T cells in healthy people across ages (dated by TCRdb to about 2015). About the full investigation: In model experiments, template switching captured about one uniquely barcoded TCR beta cDNA molecule for every two T cells. The donors were split into four age groups: young (average around 15 years), middle-aged (around 37), aged (about 62) and long-lived (about 82). Two additional independent replicas of 1 million unique cDNA reads from the same blood draw were analyzed for two donors (one aged 18 to 30 and one aged 80 or older). To avoid experimental bias, donors of different ages were spread randomly across the sequencing lanes. To track age-related changes in TCR beta repertoire diversity, the study relied on deep sequencing normalized with unique cDNA molecular identifiers. The paper's findings and limits, for the study overall: Because profiling used bulk unsorted PBMCs, naive and antigen-experienced compartments could not be compared conclusively. Estimates of total diversity from one million sequenced T cells were regarded as lower bounds and underestimates. Observed TCR beta diversity per million T cells fell roughly linearly with age, and a significant reduction was already apparent by age around 36. The percentage of naive T cells measured by flow cytometry correlated strongly with observed TCR beta diversity. Because the CMV infection status of the donors was unknown, age-related changes in expanded clonotypes may potentially have been confounded. Compared with the aged group, more naive CD4+ T cells, fewer expanded clones and increased TCR diversity were shown by the long-lived group, suggesting age selection.

Libraries were prepared through 5' RACE. Reads for this sample came from an Illumina HiSeq 2500. A second PCR of about 6 to 11 cycles was run with a J-beta primer mix and a sample-barcoded 5' primer. A template-switch 5' adaptor carrying 12 random nucleotides introduced a unique molecular identifier onto each TCR beta cDNA molecule. Each sample yielded at least 2.5 million CDR3-containing paired-end reads. First-strand cDNA was synthesized from all RNA with the Mint cDNA synthesis kit, primed by a TRBC-specific oligonucleotide. Following uracil-DNA glycosylase treatment, a first 18-cycle PCR with universal primers M1SS and BC2_uni_R was performed on all cDNA. The source study handled its data this way. For normalization, 1 million high-quality reads, each with a distinct molecular identifier, were randomly selected from each sample. Reads sharing molecular identifiers were discarded rather than binned into consensus sequences. CDR3 identification, clonotype clustering and error correction used MiTCR with a Q25 quality threshold and the strictest error-elimination algorithm. A nonparametric unseen species model with Euler transformation was used to estimate a lower bound on total TCR beta diversity. TCRdb reprocessed the public reads (quality trimming at Q25 with fastp, clone calling with MiXCR) and kept in-frame beta chains. For every CDR3 protein sequence, its rows merge into one entry that carries the most common genes and DNA. The V and J calls here are based on TCRdb, not the publication. The sample table holds fewer than 900,000 distinct CDR3 sequences, of which roughly 47% were seen once. Of the sample, more than 20% falls within the top ten clones.

What was sequenced was blood. This clonotype was sampled from a woman aged 55-69 years in good health. This chain is built from TRBV9 and TRBJ2-5, with the D gene tentatively TRBD1 or TRBD2, based on 6 matching bases in each. This receptor has the CDR3 CASSVGGTFYEQYF. In nucleotide form, the sequence is TGTGCCAGCAGCGTGGGGGGCACCTTCTATGAGCAGTACTTC.